The next 5 T cell receptor beta chains were all read from a single sample in a study of graft-versus-host responses after intestinal transplantation. These receptors' antigens are unknown. Produced via immunoSEQ multiplex PCR; TCRdb's table is partial and in-frame only. The data contain 73,000 or so clones, nearly 90% of them seen just once; the ten biggest clones take up less than 5%. The specimen comprised unstimulated CD8+ T cells sorted from spleen or lymph node cells, sampled before transplant. The receptors originated from a human donor who was the organ donor for an intestinal transplant.

The chain joins TRBV28 to TRBJ2-3, with TRBD2 matching 10 bases. The CDR3 runs 15 residues. The J segment lost 3 bases and the V segment lost 5 bases, leaving 5 bases of the junction unmatched. Germline CDR1 and CDR2: MDHEN and SYDVKM. CDR3 protein: CASSLGTSDTDTQYF. The CDR3 nucleotides are TGTGCCAGCAGTCTGGGGACTAGCGATACAGATACGCAGTATTTT.

This clone was seen just once. The V call is TRBV19, the J call TRBJ1-5; 7 positions match TRBD1. Germline-derived CDR1 and CDR2 are LNHDA and SQIVND (reference sequence). V shed 4 bases and J 2 bases; nucleotides not matched to a gene: 2. This CDR3 spans 14 amino acids. CDR3 in amino acids: CASSNTGGNQPQHF. The CDR3 DNA reads as TGTGCCAGTAGTAATACAGGGGGCAATCAGCCCCAGCATTTT.

V usage is TRBV7-9 and J usage is TRBJ1-1; D is perhaps TRBD1 (6 bases). V was pared by 4 bases and J by 6 bases, with 12 bases between. In germline, CDR1 is SEHNR, CDR2 FQNEAQ (reference sequence). This CDR3 is built from 13 residues. CDR3 amino acids: CASSSGEIPEAFF. CDR3 DNA sequence: TGTGCCAGCAGCTCAGGGGAGATCCCTGAAGCTTTCTTT.

J is TRBJ1-5 and V is TRBV15, with 8 bases aligning to TRBD1. This CDR3 is built from 16 residues. Germline CDR1 and CDR2: LNHNV and YYDKDF (reference sequence). J was trimmed by 4 bases and V by 4 bases; bases with no gene match: 9. CDR3 in DNA: TGTGCCACCAGCACCCCTGAGGACAGGGAGAATCAGCCCCAGCATTTT. This sequence encodes CATSTPEDRENQPQHF.

The rearrangement uses TRBV6-1 and TRBJ1-2; TRBD1 agrees at 9 bases. With V trimmed by 5 bases and J by 8 bases, 6 bases remained unmatched. This CDR3 has 13 amino acids. From germline, CDR1 is MNHNS and CDR2 SASEGT. The CDR3 DNA reads TGTGCCAGCAGTCCCGGGACAGGGTACGGCTACACCTTC. This gives the protein CASSPGTGYGYTF.